What follows are 13 T cell receptor beta chains derived from one specimen sequenced in a study of long-term antiretroviral therapy in people with HIV. A v3.0 immunoSEQ assay was performed at survey level. TCRdb's table, derived via immunoSEQ multiplex PCR, lists solely in-frame clones and lacks some. The sample lists more than 20,000 clones, under 90% occurring once. This sample comprised unsorted PBMCs, obtained 0.5 years before starting antiretroviral therapy. These receptors came from a man aged 40-50 years with HIV.

This clone appeared a single time. The chain recombines TRBV7-2 with TRBJ2-5, with TRBD2 matching 7 bases. Germline CDR1 is SGHTA and CDR2 is FQGNSA. J lost 5 bases, V lost 3 bases, and 6 bases had no gene match. This CDR3 spans 14 amino acids. CDR3: CASSFYAGDETQYF. CDR3 coding DNA: TGTGCCAGCAGCTTTTATGCGGGGGACGAGACCCAGTACTTC.

The chain has TRBV5-4 and TRBJ2-6; D might be TRBD2 (5 bases). Germline V CDR1 and CDR2: SGHNT, YYREEE (reference sequence). This CDR3 region has 18 residues. The V gene lost 4 bases and the J gene lost 0 bases, with 17 bases spanning the gap. CDR3 residues: CASSPGGRGYSGANVLTF. The CDR3 DNA reads as TGTGCCAGCAGCCCTGGTGGCCGAGGGTACTCTGGGGCCAACGTCCTGACTTTC. Using reference TRBV5-4 and TRBJ2-6 for the parts outside the CDR3, the full variable domain is ETGVTQSPTHLIKTRGQQVTLRCSSQSGHNTVSWYQQALGQGPQFIFQYYREEENGRGNFPPRFSGLQFPNYSSELNVNALELDDSALYLCASSPGGRGYSGANVLTFGAGSRLTVL.

Remarks on this clone: The germline gene is not matched at one end of the junction; a read error may be the cause. The V call is TRBV9, the J call TRBJ2-2; D perhaps matches TRBD1 (6 bases). This CDR3 contains 15 residues. Germline-derived CDR1 and CDR2 are SGDLS and YYNGEE. The CDR3 coding sequence is TGTGCCAGCAAATTGGGGGTTCGGGACACCAGGGAGCTGTTTTTT. This translates into CASKLGVRDTRELFF.

V usage is TRBV2 and J usage is TRBJ1-5; TRBD1 aligns across 7 bases. CDR1 and CDR2 (germline): SNHLY, FYNNEI. The V gene end was trimmed by 4 bases and the J gene end by 9 bases; junction bases not matched to a gene: 9. The CDR3 has 14 residues. CDR3 nucleotides: TGTGCCAGCAGTGGACAGGGCTCCTGGGGGCCCCAGCATTTT. Its protein is CASSGQGSWGPQHF. The complete variable domain, with remaining parts taken from reference TRBV2 and TRBJ1-5, reads EPEVTQTPSHQVTQMGQEVILRCVPISNHLYFYWYRQILGQKVEFLVSFYNNEISEKSEIFDDQFSVERPDGSNFTLKIRSTKLEDSAMYFCASSGQGSWGPQHFGDGTRLSIL.

Sample share makes this clone medium-sized (0.01 to 0.1%). The chain couples TRBV7-9 to TRBJ1-2; weak D call: TRBD1 (5 bases). Trimming shortened V by 4 bases and J by 7 bases, and 19 bases separated the two germline ends. In germline, CDR1 is SEHNR, CDR2 FQNEAQ (reference sequence). CDR3 length: 15 amino acids. The CDR3 protein is CASSSPRRGEVGYTF. In nucleotides, the CDR3 is TGTGCCAGCAGCTCCCCCCGTAGAGGGGAGGTTGGCTACACCTTC.

This chain links TRBV27 with TRBJ1-1; the D is unclear. The CDR3 is made up of 13 amino acids. Between the trimmed V and J ends, which lost 0 bases and 8 bases, there was a span of 10 bases. Germline lookup yields CDR1 MNHEY and CDR2 SMNVEV (reference sequence). CDR3 residues: CASSLSSLTEAFF. The CDR3 coding sequence is TGTGCCAGCAGTTTATCTTCTCTTACCGAAGCTTTCTTT.

This rearrangement joins TRBV6-1 to TRBJ1-5; 8 bases agree with TRBD1. CDR1 is MNHNS, CDR2 SASEGT, per germline. J gave up 4 bases and V 6 bases, and 5 bases lay outside the gene matches. This CDR3 spans 14 amino acids. CDR3 coding DNA: TGTGCCAGCAGCGGGACAGGTCAGAATCAGCCCCAGCATTTT. Translation: CASSGTGQNQPQHF.

V usage is TRBV2 and J usage is TRBJ1-5; 10 nucleotides match TRBD1. J lost 5 bases, V lost 3 bases, and 7 bases had no gene match. In germline, CDR1 is SNHLY, CDR2 FYNNEI. The CDR3 has 16 residues. CDR3 nucleotides: TGTGCCAGCAGTGAGGTGGGACAGGGGCTTGATCAGCCCCAGCATTTT. This codes for CASSEVGQGLDQPQHF.

This clone was picked up one time. V gene TRBV5-6 combines with J gene TRBJ2-7; D ambiguous. The V end was cut by 4 bases, the J end by 7 bases, with 15 bases between. The CDR3 is made up of 13 amino acids. Germline V gives CDR1 SGHDT, CDR2 YYEEEE. CDR3 amino acids: CASSRIQNPEQYF. The CDR3 nucleotides read TGTGCCAGCAGCCGCATCCAAAATCCGGAGCAGTACTTC.

The chain links TRBV18 to TRBJ1-2, with 9 bases that match TRBD1. CDR3 length equals 16 residues. Germline assignment: CDR1 KGHSH and CDR2 LQKENI. Trimming at V came to 2 bases and at J to 2 bases, leaving 6 bases not matched to a gene. The CDR3, as DNA: TGTGCCAGCTCACCAACTAGCGGACAGGGGAACTATGGCTACACCTTC. It encodes CASSPTSGQGNYGYTF.

The CDR3 DNA reads TGTGCCAGCAGCTATAACAGGGCGAAAAACTATGGCTACACCTTC. It specifies CASSYNRAKNYGYTF. V gene TRBV7-2 combines with J gene TRBJ1-2, with D possibly matching TRBD1 (6 bases). This CDR3 comprises 15 residues. V lost 4 bases and J lost 2, with 14 bases in between. Germline lookup yields CDR1 SGHTA and CDR2 FQGNSA.

V usage is TRBV7-6 and J usage is TRBJ2-2; TRBD1 might be the D (5 bases). The CDR3 spans 15 residues. The V and J ends lost 3 bases and 2 bases respectively, with 10 bases between them. Germline-derived CDR1 and CDR2 are SGHVS and FNYEAQ. This CDR3 is CASSLQGSNTGELFF. The CDR3 nucleotides read TGTGCCAGCAGCTTGCAGGGATCCAACACCGGGGAGCTGTTTTTT.

In its sample, this clone was seen a few times. The CDR3, as DNA: TGTGCCAGCAGCGTAGCCCAGGGAGGGTCACCCCTCCACTTT. Amino acid sequence: CASSVAQGGSPLHF. The chain links TRBV9 to TRBJ1-6; possibly TRBD1 for D (5 bases). There are 14 residues in the CDR3. Trimming stripped 0 bases from V and 10 bases from J, with 11 bases between. Germline-derived CDR1 and CDR2 are SGDLS and YYNGEE. Looking up the rest from reference TRBV9 and TRBJ1-6 gives the full variable domain: DSGVTQTPKHLITATGQRVTLRCSPRSGDLSVYWYQQSLDQGLQFLIQYYNGEERAKGNILERFSAQQFPDLHSELNLSSLELGDSALYFCASSVAQGGSPLHFGNGTRLTVT.